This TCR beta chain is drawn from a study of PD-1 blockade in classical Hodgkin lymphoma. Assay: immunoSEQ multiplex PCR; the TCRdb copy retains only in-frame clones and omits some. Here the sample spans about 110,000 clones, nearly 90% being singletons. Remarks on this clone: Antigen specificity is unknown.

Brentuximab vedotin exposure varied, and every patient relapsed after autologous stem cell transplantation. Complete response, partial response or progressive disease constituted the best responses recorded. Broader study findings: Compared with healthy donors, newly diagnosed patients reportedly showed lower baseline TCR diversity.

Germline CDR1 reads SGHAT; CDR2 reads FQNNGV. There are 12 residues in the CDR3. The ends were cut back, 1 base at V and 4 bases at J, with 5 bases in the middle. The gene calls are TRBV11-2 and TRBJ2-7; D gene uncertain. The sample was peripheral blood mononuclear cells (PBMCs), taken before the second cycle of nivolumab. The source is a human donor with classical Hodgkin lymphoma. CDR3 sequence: CASSLAGYEQYF. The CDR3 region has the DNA TGTGCCAGCAGCTTAGCCGGATACGAGCAGTACTTC.